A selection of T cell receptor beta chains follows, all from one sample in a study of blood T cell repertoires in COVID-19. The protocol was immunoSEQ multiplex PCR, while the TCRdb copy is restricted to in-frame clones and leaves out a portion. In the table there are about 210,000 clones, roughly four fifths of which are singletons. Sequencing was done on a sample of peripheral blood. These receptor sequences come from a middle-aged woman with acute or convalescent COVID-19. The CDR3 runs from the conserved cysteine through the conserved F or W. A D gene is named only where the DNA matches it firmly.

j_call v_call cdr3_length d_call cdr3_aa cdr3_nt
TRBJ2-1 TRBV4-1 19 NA CASSPLTGLLTSSYNEQFF TGCGCCAGCAGCCCCTTAACAGGGCTCCTCACGTCCTCCTACAATGAGCAGTTCTTC
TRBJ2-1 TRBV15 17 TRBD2 CATSRDRTSNSYNEQFF TGTGCCACCAGCAGAGATCGGACTAGCAACTCCTACAATGAGCAGTTCTTC
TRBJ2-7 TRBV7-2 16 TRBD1 CASSSRQGSGFYEQYF TGTGCCAGCAGCTCCCGACAGGGCAGTGGTTTCTACGAGCAGTACTTC
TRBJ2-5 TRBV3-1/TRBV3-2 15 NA CASSQGLEGEETQYF TGTGCCAGCAGCCAAGGGCTTGAGGGAGAGGAGACCCAGTACTTC
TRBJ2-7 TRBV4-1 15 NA CASSSPSGAGYEQYF TGCGCCAGCTCCTCCCCCTCCGGGGCGGGGTACGAGCAGTACTTC
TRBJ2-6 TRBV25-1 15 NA CASSPPRSGANVLTF TGTGCCAGCAGTCCCCCTCGCTCTGGGGCCAACGTCCTGACTTTC
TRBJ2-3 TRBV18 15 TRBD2 CASSRPAGITDTQYF TGTGCCAGCTCACGTCCAGCGGGGATCACAGATACGCAGTATTTT
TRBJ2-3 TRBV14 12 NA CASSHGPGGQYF TGTGCCAGCAGCCACGGGCCCGGGGGGCAGTATTTT
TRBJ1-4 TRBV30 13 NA CAWSGRFREKLFF TGTGCCTGGAGTGGGCGGTTTCGAGAAAAACTGTTTTTT
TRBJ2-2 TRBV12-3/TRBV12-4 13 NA CASSSQGNGELFF TGTGCCAGCAGTTCGCAGGGTAACGGGGAGCTGTTTTTT
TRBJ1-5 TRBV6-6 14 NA CASRLPGDGQPQHF TGTGCCAGCAGGCTACCAGGGGACGGTCAGCCCCAGCATTTT
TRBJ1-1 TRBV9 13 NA CASSVTGSTEAFF TGTGCCAGCAGCGTCACAGGGAGCACTGAAGCTTTCTTT
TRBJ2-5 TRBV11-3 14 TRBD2 CASSLGGAQETQYF TGTGCCAGCAGCCTGGGAGGGGCTCAAGAGACCCAGTACTTC
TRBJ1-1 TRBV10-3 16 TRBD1 CAISPGQGKGNTEAFF TGTGCCATCAGCCCGGGACAGGGGAAGGGGAACACTGAAGCTTTCTTT
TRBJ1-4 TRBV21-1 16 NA CASSKRTDSTNEKLFF TGTGCCAGCAGCAAAAGGACAGACTCAACTAATGAAAAACTGTTTTTT